The entry below describes one TCR beta chain. What it binds is unknown. Gene names refer to mouse genes. The read terminates 1 residue ahead of where the CDR3 ends, so the germline J gene completes it. The data are from a study of tissue T cells after allogeneic stem cell transplantation. Study-level findings and limits: Across patients, clones rarely overlapped, yet motif clusters were shared tissue-specifically. Sampling depth was limited, and the cohort was small and clinically varied.

The CDR3 runs to 15 residues. The V end lost 5 bases, the J end lost 0 bases, and 12 bases lay between the germline ends. The germline CDR1 and CDR2 sequences are SNHLY and FYNGKV (reference sequence). As for time point: mouse harvest day 7 after allogeneic transplant. The graft held 10^6 splenic CD5+ T cells and 10^7 T-cell-depleted bone marrow cells. Mice had MHC-mismatched B6 into BALB/c GVHD, sampled day 7 or 14. Survey-depth TCRbeta CDR3 sequencing reported V/J genes and productive frequencies. Generated by immunoSEQ multiplex PCR, the TCRdb table keeps only in-frame clones and is missing some. The table shows around 7,000 clones, with about 50% occurring only once.

V and J are TRBV3 and TRBJ2-3; the D is unclear. The sample taken for sequencing was lymph node tissue. The clonotype comes from a female BALB/c mouse given C57BL/6 T cells with graft-versus-host disease after an allogeneic hematopoietic cell transplant. This chain's CDR3 is CASSPRLTSAETLYF. The CDR3 bases that were read are TGTGCCAGCAGCCCCAGACTCACTAGTGCAGAAACGCTGTAT.